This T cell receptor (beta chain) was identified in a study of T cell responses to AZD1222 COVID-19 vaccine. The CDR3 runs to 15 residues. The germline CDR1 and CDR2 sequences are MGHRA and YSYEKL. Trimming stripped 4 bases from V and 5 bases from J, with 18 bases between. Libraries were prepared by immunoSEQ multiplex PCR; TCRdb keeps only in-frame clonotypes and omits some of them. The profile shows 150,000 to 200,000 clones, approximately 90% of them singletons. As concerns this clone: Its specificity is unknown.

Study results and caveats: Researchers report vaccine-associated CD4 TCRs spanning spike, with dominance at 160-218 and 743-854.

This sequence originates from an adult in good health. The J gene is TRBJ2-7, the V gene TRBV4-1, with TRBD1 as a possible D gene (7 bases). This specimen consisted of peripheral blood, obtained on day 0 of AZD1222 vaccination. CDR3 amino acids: CASSLSRRGPHEQYF. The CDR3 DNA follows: TGCGCCAGCAGCCTAAGCCGGAGGGGGCCCCACGAGCAGTACTTC.